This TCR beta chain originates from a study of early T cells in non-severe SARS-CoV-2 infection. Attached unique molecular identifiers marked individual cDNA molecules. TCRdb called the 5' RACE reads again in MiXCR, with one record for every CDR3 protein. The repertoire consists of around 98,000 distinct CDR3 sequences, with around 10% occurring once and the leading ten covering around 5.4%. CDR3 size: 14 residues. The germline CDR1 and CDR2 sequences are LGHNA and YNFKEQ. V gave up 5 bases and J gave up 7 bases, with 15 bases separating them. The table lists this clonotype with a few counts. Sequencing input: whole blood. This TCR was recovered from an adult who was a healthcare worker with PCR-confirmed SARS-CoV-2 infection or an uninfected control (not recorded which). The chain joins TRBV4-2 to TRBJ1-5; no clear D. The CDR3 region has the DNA TGTGCCAGCAGCTTCGGGGTGGCAGGACAGCCCCAGCATTTT. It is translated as CASSFGVAGQPQHF.